The clone carrying this TCR beta chain was recorded once. Its matching antigen is unknown. This CDR3 has 15 amino acids. Trimming cost V 4 bases and J 6 bases; bases outside gene matches: 7. Germline V gene sequence: CDR1 SGHRS, CDR2 YFSETQ. Profiling relied on immunoSEQ multiplex PCR, and the TCRdb table lists in-frame clones only, not all of them. The data contain about 79,000 clones, 80% to 95% of them singletons. The source of the sample is a study of OX40 agonist ivuxolimab in advanced cancers. Points from the study as a whole: Researchers report that CD8+ T cells had, on average, more expanded clones than CD4+.

The source material was CD4+ or CD8+ T cells sorted from blood, sampled in a trial of the OX40 agonist ivuxolimab. The chain joins TRBV5-1 to TRBJ1-2, with 12 bases lining up with TRBD1. This receptor was obtained from an adult with an advanced solid tumor such as melanoma, head and neck, liver or kidney cancer. CDR3: CASSRGQGAYNGYTF. In nucleotides, the CDR3 is TGCGCCAGCAGCAGGGGACAGGGGGCCTATAATGGCTACACCTTC.